These 28 T cell receptor beta chains were all obtained from the same sample, sequenced in a study of T cell responses to AZD1222 COVID-19 vaccine. Clones were read by immunoSEQ multiplex PCR, and TCRdb kept only the in-frame ones, dropping some. The sample consists of approximately 100,000 clones, just over 85% of them appearing once. This sample comprised peripheral blood, obtained on day 0 of AZD1222 vaccination. The receptor source for this set is an adult in good health.

The chain couples TRBV6-2 or TRBV6-3 to TRBJ1-5; unclear D gene. This CDR3 is built from 18 residues. Germline V gene data show CDR1 as MNHEY and CDR2 as SVGEGT. V was shortened by 0 bases and J by 3 bases, with 18 bases between the two germline ends. CDR3 protein: CASSYSIRGRSNNQPQHF. The CDR3 DNA reads as TGTGCCAGCAGTTACTCGATAAGAGGGCGCAGCAACAATCAGCCCCAGCATTTT.

This rearrangement joins TRBV5-1 to TRBJ1-1; D remains unclear. Germline values: CDR1 SGHRS, CDR2 YFSETQ. The CDR3 sequence is 14 residues long. V lost 1 base, J lost 0 bases, and 7 bases lay in between. The CDR3 loop is CASSLSGLNTEAFF. The DNA of the CDR3 is TGCGCCAGCAGCTTGTCTGGCCTGAACACTGAAGCTTTCTTT.

This clone has just one count. CDR3 DNA sequence: TGTGCCTGGAGTGTGGAGGAGAACACTGAAGCTTTCTTT. The encoded protein is CAWSVEENTEAFF. The chain has TRBV30 and TRBJ1-1, with no clear D. This CDR3 has 13 residues. V lost 0 bases to trimming and J lost 1 base, with 6 bases between them. The germline CDR1 and CDR2 sequences are GTSNPN and SVGIG (reference sequence).

The chain uses TRBV5-4 and TRBJ1-6, with D possibly matching TRBD1 (6 bases). The CDR3 consists of 15 residues. Germline CDR1 is SGHNT and CDR2 is YYREEE (reference sequence). Trimming removed 4 bases at V and 6 bases at J, with 14 bases between. In DNA, the CDR3 is TGTGCCAGCAGCGAGGCCGGAGGGGGTAATTCACCCCTCCACTTT. Amino acid sequence: CASSEAGGGNSPLHF.

This sequence joins TRBV28 and TRBJ1-2; no reliable D call. CDR3 length equals 14 residues. The ends were cut back, 6 bases at V and 6 bases at J, with 17 bases in the middle. Germline CDR1 reads MDHEN; CDR2 reads SYDVKM. CDR3 residues: CASRSAGRLDGYTF. The CDR3 nucleotides read TGTGCCAGCAGATCGGCCGGGAGGCTCGATGGCTACACCTTC.

The gene calls are TRBV4-1 and TRBJ1-2; possible D gene TRBD1, 5 bases. The CDR3 totals 16 residues. V gave up 0 bases and J gave up 5 bases, with 16 bases separating them. The V gene's germline CDR1 is MGHRA and CDR2 YSYEKL. CDR3 coding DNA: TGCGCCAGCAGCCAAGATTCAGGGACCCTAAGATATGGCTACACCTTC. Protein: CASSQDSGTLRYGYTF.

The gene calls are TRBV7-2 and TRBJ2-7, with TRBD1 matching over 7 bases. The trim removed 5 bases at V and 0 bases at J, leaving 7 bases unmatched. From germline, CDR1 is SGHTA and CDR2 FQGNSA. This CDR3 region has 15 residues. CDR3 amino acids: CASSGQGVGSYEQYF. Written as DNA, the CDR3 is TGTGCCAGCAGCGGTCAGGGGGTTGGCTCCTACGAGCAGTACTTC.

V gene TRBV5-1 combines with J gene TRBJ2-5, with D hard to call. Looked up from germline, CDR1 is SGHRS and CDR2 is YFSETQ. Between the trimmed V and J ends, which lost 6 bases and 0 bases, there was a span of 6 bases. The CDR3 totals 12 residues. DNA for the CDR3: TGCGCCAGCACCTCGTACCAAGAGACCCAGTACTTC. It codes for CASTSYQETQYF.

V usage is TRBV7-6 and J usage is TRBJ2-1; D unresolved. Trimming took 1 base from V and 8 from J, leaving 3 bases between them. The length of the CDR3 is 11 residues. Germline lookup yields CDR1 SGHVS and CDR2 FNYEAQ. The DNA of the CDR3 is TGTGCCAGCAGCTTAGGCCATGAGCAGTTCTTC. Amino acids: CASSLGHEQFF.

The CDR3 sequence is CSASRPNYEQYF. The CDR3, as DNA: TGCAGTGCTAGTAGGCCGAACTACGAGCAGTACTTC. The chain employs TRBV20-1 and TRBJ2-7; D ambiguous. Per germline, CDR1 DFQATT and CDR2 SNEGSKA (reference sequence). This CDR3 has 12 amino acids. V dropped 3 bases and J dropped 3 bases, with 9 bases sitting between them.

With respect to this clone: This CDR3 is also generated by other DNA sequences in the sample. V is TRBV3-1 (or the pseudogene TRBV3-2) and J is TRBJ1-5; 11 bases are shared with TRBD1. This CDR3 has 16 amino acids. The ends lost 1 base at V and 4 bases at J; junction bases unmatched: 3. The germline gives CDR1 LGHDT, CDR2 YNNKEL (reference sequence). The CDR3 bases are TGTGCCAGCAGCCAAGCTGGGACAGGGGGAAATCAGCCCCAGCATTTT. This gives the protein CASSQAGTGGNQPQHF.

In its sample, this clone was seen once. This chain uses TRBV5-1 with TRBJ2-2; the match to TRBD2 covers 9 bases. This CDR3 comprises 20 residues. The germline gives CDR1 SGHRS, CDR2 YFSETQ. After removal of 2 bases from V and 2 bases from J, the junction contained 16 bases not matched to a gene. CDR3 in DNA: TGCGCCAGCAGCTTTAGTTACGGCGGGAGGGCCTCACTAAACACCGGGGAGCTGTTTTTT. Its translation is CASSFSYGGRASLNTGELFF.

The CDR3 spells CASFGTGISKQYF. The CDR3 DNA is TGTGCCAGCTTCGGGACAGGGATTAGTAAGCAGTACTTC. V and J are TRBV2 and TRBJ2-7; 9 nucleotides match TRBD1. V lost 8 bases to trimming and J lost 8 bases; unmatched junction nucleotides: 10. Germline V gene sequence: CDR1 SNHLY, CDR2 FYNNEI. The CDR3 spans 13 residues.

The J gene is TRBJ2-7, the V gene TRBV19; 7 nucleotides line up with TRBD1. The germline CDR1 and CDR2 sequences are LNHDA and SQIVND (reference sequence). With V trimmed by 5 bases and J by 2 bases, 12 bases remained unmatched. The CDR3 consists of 16 residues. Here the CDR3 DNA reads TGTGCCAGTAGTTCCCCCGACAGGGCGAATACCTACGAGCAGTACTTC. Amino acid sequence: CASSSPDRANTYEQYF. Filled out from reference TRBV19 and TRBJ2-7, the complete variable domain reads DGGITQSPKYLFRKEGQNVTLSCEQNLNHDAMYWYRQDPGQGLRLIYYSQIVNDFQKGDIAEGYSVSREKKESFPLTVTSAQKNPTAFYLCASSSPDRANTYEQYFGPGTRLTVT.

The CDR3 spells CASGGGNTEAFF. The CDR3 nucleotides read TGTGCCAGCGGGGGGGGTAACACTGAAGCTTTCTTT. The chain employs TRBV9 and TRBJ1-1; weak D call: TRBD1 (5 bases). Germline CDR1 SGDLS, CDR2 YYNGEE. The CDR3 is 12 residues long. Trimming shortened V by 7 bases and J by 2 bases, and 9 bases separated the two germline ends. Full variable domain (rest looked up from reference TRBV9 and TRBJ1-1): DSGVTQTPKHLITATGQRVTLRCSPRSGDLSVYWYQQSLDQGLQFLIQYYNGEERAKGNILERFSAQQFPDLHSELNLSSLELGDSALYFCASGGGNTEAFFGQGTRLTVV.

The chain couples TRBV19 to TRBJ2-1; 10 bases are a match to TRBD1. The CDR3 loop spans 16 amino acids. Germline CDR1 and CDR2: LNHDA and SQIVND (reference sequence). The V gene end was trimmed by 5 bases and the J gene end by 3 bases; junction bases not matched to a gene: 7. The CDR3 is CASSGRQGANYNEQFF. The CDR3 nucleotides read TGTGCCAGTAGTGGCCGACAGGGGGCCAACTACAATGAGCAGTTCTTC.

The chain joins TRBV30 to TRBJ1-5, with a weak D call TRBD1 (5 bases). Germline CDR1 GTSNPN, CDR2 SVGIG (reference sequence). The germline V and J ends were trimmed by 3 bases and 7 bases, with 19 bases remaining between them. The CDR3 sequence is 15 residues long. The CDR3 spells CAWSWGGRGGQPQHF. CDR3 DNA sequence: TGTGCCTGGAGCTGGGGCGGGAGGGGCGGCCAGCCCCAGCATTTT.

The rearrangement links TRBV28 to TRBJ2-2; a weak D match, TRBD2 (7 bases). Germline V lookup: CDR1 MDHEN, CDR2 SYDVKM. CDR3 size: 13 residues. V shed 8 bases and J shed 3 bases, with 10 bases lying between them. CDR3 bases: TGTGCCAGCGGGAGGGGGGACACCGGGGAGCTGTTTTTT. It codes for CASGRGDTGELFF.

V usage is TRBV9 and J usage is TRBJ2-1; D remains ambiguous. The CDR3 runs 16 residues. Germline V gene sequence: CDR1 SGDLS, CDR2 YYNGEE. The V end was cut by 0 bases, the J end by 0 bases, with 10 bases between. The CDR3 DNA is TGTGCCAGCAGCGTAGTTGGGGATAGCTCCTACAATGAGCAGTTCTTC. It translates to CASSVVGDSSYNEQFF.

The gene calls are TRBV3-1 (or the pseudogene TRBV3-2) and TRBJ1-1, with unresolved D. The CDR3 has 14 residues. Germline values: CDR1 LGHDT, CDR2 YNNKEL (reference sequence). V lost 4 bases to trimming and J lost 1 base, with 10 bases between them. The CDR3: CASSLTHKNTEAFF. The DNA for the CDR3 is TGTGCCAGCAGCCTTACCCACAAGAACACTGAAGCTTTCTTT.

The chain links TRBV28 to TRBJ1-6; 7 positions match TRBD1. Germline values: CDR1 MDHEN, CDR2 SYDVKM. The CDR3 sequence is 13 residues long. Trimming took 3 bases from V and 10 from J; bases not matched to a gene: 3. CDR3 sequence (DNA): TGTGCCAGCAGTTTGAAGGGGGCCTCACCCCTCCACTTT. Protein product: CASSLKGASPLHF.

The gene calls are TRBV5-4 and TRBJ1-2; 9 bases are shared with TRBD1. CDR3 size: 15 residues. Germline assignment: CDR1 SGHNT and CDR2 YYREEE (reference sequence). Trimming at V came to 4 bases and at J to 4 bases, leaving 8 bases not matched to a gene. CDR3 bases: TGTGCCAGCAGCCAACGCGGACAGGGGAGCTATGGCTACACCTTC. It yields the protein CASSQRGQGSYGYTF.

The chain carries TRBV7-3 and TRBJ2-3; D is undetermined. V was cut by 2 bases and J by 5 bases, with 8 bases left in between. The germline V gene encodes CDR1 SGHTA and CDR2 FQGTGA. This CDR3 contains 13 residues. The CDR3 nucleotides are TGTGCCAGCAGCTTATCATTCGGAGATACGCAGTATTTT. Amino acids: CASSLSFGDTQYF.

The chain employs TRBV19 and TRBJ1-5; D is unresolved. The germline gives CDR1 LNHDA, CDR2 SQIVND (reference sequence). The CDR3 spans 18 residues. V lost 4 bases to trimming and J lost 0 bases, with 19 bases between them. The CDR3 bases are TGTGCCAGTAGTAAGGCAATAGAAGGCCCCCATAGCAATCAGCCCCAGCATTTT. This encodes CASSKAIEGPHSNQPQHF.

The chain uses TRBV19 and TRBJ2-1; D gene ambiguous. The germline CDR1 and CDR2 sequences are LNHDA and SQIVND (reference sequence). The CDR3 consists of 17 residues. V gave up 0 bases and J gave up 2 bases, with 14 bases separating them. Here the CDR3 reads CASSIDRSESAYNEQFF. CDR3 DNA: TGTGCCAGTAGTATAGATCGGTCAGAATCCGCCTACAATGAGCAGTTCTTC.

The chain carries TRBV18 and TRBJ1-1; D gene uncertain. CDR1 is KGHSH and CDR2 is LQKENI in the germline V gene. The CDR3 covers 15 residues. Trimming stripped 0 bases from V and 0 bases from J, with 8 bases between. This chain's CDR3 is CASSPPLQLNTEAFF. CDR3 DNA: TGTGCCAGCTCACCACCCCTACAGCTGAACACTGAAGCTTTCTTT. Based on the CDR3 plus reference TRBV18 and TRBJ1-1, the full variable domain is NAGVMQNPRHLVRRRGQEARLRCSPMKGHSHVYWYRQLPEEGLKFMVYLQKENIIDESGMPKERFSAEFPKEGPSILRIQQVVRGDSAAYFCASSPPLQLNTEAFFGQGTRLTVV.

The chain couples TRBV5-4 to TRBJ1-2, with 7 bases identical to TRBD1. The CDR3 has 15 residues. The V and J ends lost 5 bases and 5 bases, in that order; junction bases with no gene match: 12. CDR1 SGHNT and CDR2 YYREEE come from the germline V gene (reference sequence). The CDR3 here is CASRAGAGGVYGYTF. The CDR3 DNA sequence: TGTGCCAGCAGGGCCGGGGCAGGGGGAGTATATGGCTACACCTTC.

The chain joins TRBV29-1 to TRBJ1-4; TRBD1 agrees at 8 bases. This CDR3 comprises 17 residues. V shed 4 bases, J shed 1 base, and the junction held 11 bases outside the gene matches. Germline-derived CDR1 and CDR2 are SQVTM and ANQGSEA. CDR3: CSVAGGVRMGTNEKLFF. DNA of the CDR3: TGCAGCGTTGCAGGGGGCGTCCGGATGGGAACTAATGAAAAACTGTTTTTT.